This T cell receptor (beta chain) was observed in a study of radiotherapy plus CTLA-4 blockade in lung cancer. Sequenced by immunoSEQ multiplex PCR; TCRdb stores in-frame clones only, minus some. The sample has about 38,000 clones; about 80% are singletons. This clone was seen a few times. Germline CDR1 is SGHRS and CDR2 is YFSETQ. V lost 2 bases, J lost 0 bases, and 18 bases lay in between. This CDR3 is 17 amino acids long. The V call is TRBV5-1, the J call TRBJ2-7; D unclear. The TCR sequence derives from a human donor with non-small cell lung cancer who had stable disease on radiotherapy plus ipilimumab. The material was peripheral blood, obtained from a patient treated with radiotherapy plus ipilimumab. The CDR3 coding sequence is TGCGCCAGCAGCTTTCTAATAGGTCGCGGTACCTCCTACGAGCAGTACTTC. Protein product: CASSFLIGRGTSYEQYF.